Sequencing of this T cell receptor (beta chain) was carried out in a study of blood T cell repertoires in COVID-19. Looking at the study overall: Spain, Italy and the United States supplied samples that represented acute and convalescent COVID-19.

Original processing notes: By means of reference gene primer amplification, nucleated cell counts were estimated. Sequencing was performed with immunoSEQ multiplex PCR; in TCRdb, only in-frame clones are kept and a portion is missing. For V, J and clone size, that table is used; D and trimming come from the DNA. The table lists 110,000 to 150,000 clones, less than 80% of them singletons. This clonotype originated in a man aged 60 to 69 with acute or convalescent COVID-19. Sequenced sample: peripheral blood.

The CDR3 protein is CASSLGSQVGNEQFF. The CDR3 bases are TGTGCCAGCAGCTTAGGTAGTCAGGTGGGCAATGAGCAGTTCTTC. The chain employs TRBV7-2 and TRBJ2-1; D not resolved. This CDR3 has 15 residues. The V gene's germline CDR1 is SGHTA and CDR2 FQGNSA. Trimming removed 1 base from V and 6 bases from J, with 13 bases in between.